This entry concerns a single T cell receptor (beta chain). Antigen: not known. Repertoires were generated with immunoSEQ multiplex PCR, while TCRdb's copy carries only in-frame clones and drops some. This table holds 150,000 to 200,000 clones, about 90% found once. The data stem from a study of T cell responses to AZD1222 COVID-19 vaccine. The V and J ends lost 2 bases and 0 bases respectively, with 13 bases between them. The germline gives CDR1 SGHTA, CDR2 FQGTGA. The CDR3 loop spans 16 amino acids. Study conclusions and caveats: Among the donors, most were white British and more were female, and clonal diversity was possibly underestimated. Close to half of all spike-specific TCRs reportedly target regions of the variants that are unmutated.

V gene TRBV7-3 combines with J gene TRBJ1-1; D call uncertain. This receptor was identified in an adult who received the AZD1222 COVID-19 vaccine. Sequenced here: peripheral blood, sampled 28 days after the second AZD1222 dose. The CDR3 reads CASSLGPDDLNTEAFF. CDR3 sequence (DNA): TGTGCCAGCAGCTTAGGACCAGACGACTTGAACACTGAAGCTTTCTTT.